The entry below gives a single TCR beta chain sequence along with its context. Per germline, CDR1 MNHEY and CDR2 SMNVEV (reference sequence). There are 18 residues in the CDR3. J was trimmed by 5 bases and V by 5 bases; bases with no gene match: 20. These data originate in a study of blood T cell repertoires in COVID-19. Study context: Spain, Italy and the United States supplied samples that represented acute and convalescent COVID-19. T cells, B-cell-depleted T cells, or PBMCs supplied cDNA or gDNA.

Patients of the Seattle cohort, enrolled during active infection, were followed longitudinally. The assay was immunoSEQ multiplex PCR, and TCRdb's table has in-frame clones only and misses some. The sample includes approximately 200,000 clones, 94% seen only once; the top ten take 0.76%. The sequenced sample was peripheral blood. The TCR comes from a young man with COVID-19, enrolled during active disease. V usage is TRBV27 and J usage is TRBJ1-2; 7 nucleotides match TRBD1. CDR3 nucleotides: TGTGCCAGCAGTACAGATCGCAGGGACAGTGATTCCCAATATGGCTACACCTTC. Translating it yields CASSTDRRDSDSQYGYTF.